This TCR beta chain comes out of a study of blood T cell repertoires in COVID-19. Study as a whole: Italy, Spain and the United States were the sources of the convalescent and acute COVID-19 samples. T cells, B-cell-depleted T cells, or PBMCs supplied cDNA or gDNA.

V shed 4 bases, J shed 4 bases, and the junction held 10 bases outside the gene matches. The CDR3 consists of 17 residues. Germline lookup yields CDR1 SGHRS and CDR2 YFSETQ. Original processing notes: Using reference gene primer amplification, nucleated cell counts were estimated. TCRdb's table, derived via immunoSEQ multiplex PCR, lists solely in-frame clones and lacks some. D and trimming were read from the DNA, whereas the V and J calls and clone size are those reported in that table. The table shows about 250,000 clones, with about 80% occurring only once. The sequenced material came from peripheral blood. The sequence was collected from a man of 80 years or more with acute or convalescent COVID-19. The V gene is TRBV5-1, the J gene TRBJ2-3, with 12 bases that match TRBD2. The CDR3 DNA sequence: TGCGCCAGCAGCCTCCGACTAGCGGGAGTGAGGTCAGATACGCAGTATTTT. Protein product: CASSLRLAGVRSDTQYF. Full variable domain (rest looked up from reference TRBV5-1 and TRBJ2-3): KAGVTQTPRYLIKTRGQQVTLSCSPISGHRSVSWYQQTPGQGLQFLFEYFSETQRNKGNFPGRFSGRQFSNSRSEMNVSTLELGDSALYLCASSLRLAGVRSDTQYFGPGTRLTVL.